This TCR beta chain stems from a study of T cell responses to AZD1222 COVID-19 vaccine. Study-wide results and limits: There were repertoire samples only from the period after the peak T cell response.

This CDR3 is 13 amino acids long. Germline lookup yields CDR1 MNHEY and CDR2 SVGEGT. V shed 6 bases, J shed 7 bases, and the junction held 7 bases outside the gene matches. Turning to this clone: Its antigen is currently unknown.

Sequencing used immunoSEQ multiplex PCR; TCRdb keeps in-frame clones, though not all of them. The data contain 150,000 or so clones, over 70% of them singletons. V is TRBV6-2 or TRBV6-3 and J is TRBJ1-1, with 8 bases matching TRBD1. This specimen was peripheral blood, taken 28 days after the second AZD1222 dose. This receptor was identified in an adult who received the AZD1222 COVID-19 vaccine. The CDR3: CASSPGQGDEAFF. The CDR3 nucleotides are TGTGCCAGCAGCCCCGGACAGGGTGATGAAGCTTTCTTT.